Following are 10 T cell receptor beta chains from one sample sequenced in a study of CD8 T cells in ankylosing spondylitis. Study-wide points: One TCR beta motif, made up of roughly eight highly homologous variants, appeared characteristic of ankylosing spondylitis blood.

These receptors' targets are unknown. TCRdb re-analysed the 5' RACE reads in MiXCR, keeping a single row per CDR3 protein. The repertoire holds approximately 520,000 distinct CDR3 sequences, with 5.3% as singletons. The specimen sequenced was blood, either unsorted or a sorted T cell fraction (not recorded which). The receptor set was obtained from a male donor with ankylosing spondylitis.

The chain carries TRBV19 and TRBJ2-3; a possible D gene is TRBD1 (6 bases). V lost 8 bases, J lost 6 bases, and 18 bases lay in between. CDR1 is LNHDA, CDR2 SQIVND, per germline (reference sequence). This CDR3 region has 14 residues. CDR3 coding DNA: TGTGCCAGTGCTATGGTCACCCAGGGGGATACGCAGTATTTT. Its protein product is CASAMVTQGDTQYF.

This clonotype was recorded a few times. The chain joins TRBV7-2 to TRBJ2-5, with 7 bases identical to TRBD2. This CDR3 spans 16 amino acids. V was clipped by 1 base and J by 6 bases; unmatched bases: 11. The V gene's germline CDR1 is SGHTA and CDR2 FQGNSA. DNA for the CDR3: TGTGCCAGCAGCTTAGGGGGGGGACCCGGAGAGAAGACCCAGTACTTC. Translation: CASSLGGGPGEKTQYF.

There are many counts of this clonotype. V usage is TRBV9 and J usage is TRBJ1-1; D perhaps matches TRBD1 (6 bases). This CDR3 contains 14 residues. V shed 0 bases and J shed 5 bases, with 11 bases lying between them. The germline gives CDR1 SGDLS, CDR2 YYNGEE. In DNA, the CDR3 is TGTGCCAGCAGCGTAGCGGGGGCGCCTACTGAAGCTTTCTTT. Translating it yields CASSVAGAPTEAFF.

This clonotype was detected ten times or more. The chain joins TRBV29-1 to TRBJ2-7, with D unresolved. The CDR3 has 12 residues. CDR1 and CDR2 (germline): SQVTM, ANQGSEA. V shed 3 bases and J shed 2 bases, with 8 bases lying between them. As DNA, the CDR3 is TGCAGCGTTGAGCAGGCCCCCTACGAGCAGTACTTC. It is translated as CSVEQAPYEQYF.

This clonotype occurred a few times. This chain joins TRBV5-1 and TRBJ2-5; no clear D. The CDR3 contains 14 residues. Per germline, CDR1 SGHRS and CDR2 YFSETQ. V lost 4 bases to trimming and J lost 3 bases, with 13 bases between them. CDR3 sequence (DNA): TGCGCCAGCAGCGCCGACGGTAGGAAAGAGACCCAGTACTTC. Translation: CASSADGRKETQYF. Full variable domain (missing parts from reference TRBV5-1 and TRBJ2-5): KAGVTQTPRYLIKTRGQQVTLSCSPISGHRSVSWYQQTPGQGLQFLFEYFSETQRNKGNFPGRFSGRQFSNSRSEMNVSTLELGDSALYLCASSADGRKETQYFGPGTRLLVL.

This clonotype was recorded at least ten times. The genes are TRBV4-1 and TRBJ2-3; 13 nucleotides align to TRBD2. V shed 0 bases and J 2 bases; nucleotides not matched to a gene: 5. This CDR3 region has 18 residues. Germline CDR1 reads MGHRA; CDR2 reads YSYEKL. CDR3 sequence (DNA): TGCGCCAGCAGCCAAGATTCGACTAGCGGGAGGTACACAGATACGCAGTATTTT. Translating gives CASSQDSTSGRYTDTQYF.

The rearrangement joins TRBV25-1 to TRBJ2-5, with D maybe TRBD1 (6 bases). Looked up from germline, CDR1 is MGHDK and CDR2 is SYGVNS. V was shortened by 8 bases and J by 6 bases, with 13 bases between the two germline ends. This CDR3 has 12 residues. The chain's CDR3 is CASVDQGKTQYF. DNA of the CDR3: TGTGCCAGCGTAGACCAGGGGAAGACCCAGTACTTC.

This clonotype was seen ten or more times. The rearrangement joins TRBV20-1 to TRBJ2-7; 7 nucleotides match TRBD2. Unmatched junction bases numbered 10, after V lost 5 bases and J lost 3 bases. Per germline, CDR1 DFQATT and CDR2 SNEGSKA (reference sequence). The CDR3 runs 14 residues. The CDR3, as DNA: TGCAGTGCTGACCGGGGGGACCGATTCTACGAGCAGTACTTC. The encoded protein is CSADRGDRFYEQYF.

This clonotype was seen only a few times. At one end, the junction sequence differs from germline, possibly due to a read error. V gene TRBV4-1 combines with J gene TRBJ2-3, with TRBD1 as a possible D gene (5 bases). The V gene's germline CDR1 is MGHRA and CDR2 YSYEKL. The CDR3 has 13 residues. The CDR3 loop reads CAGRAAGTDTQYF. For the CDR3, the DNA is TGCGCCGGCAGGGCTGCCGGCACAGATACGCAGTATTTT.

The table lists this clonotype with many counts. The chain joins TRBV4-2 to TRBJ2-3; a possible D gene is TRBD1 (6 bases). The CDR3 contains 14 residues. Germline CDR1 LGHNA, CDR2 YNFKEQ. Trimming stripped 5 bases from V and 1 base from J, with 10 bases between. This CDR3 reads CASSSDSRTDTQYF. CDR3 DNA: TGTGCCAGCAGCTCGGACAGCCGCACAGATACGCAGTATTTT.